This T cell receptor (beta chain) came from a study of monozygotic twins with cystic fibrosis. Broader study findings: The repertoire was suggested to be naive-dominated, clonality median approximately 0.0098. Unrelated CF individuals shared fewer identical clonotypes than monozygotic CF twins.

The J segment lost 2 bases and the V segment lost 7 bases, leaving 5 bases of the junction unmatched. Germline V gene data show CDR1 as LNHDA and CDR2 as SQIVND (reference sequence). This CDR3 has 15 residues. Some clones are missing from TCRdb's copy, which holds only in-frame ones; the method was immunoSEQ multiplex PCR. The data hold roughly 25,000 clones, with about 96% observed a single time. As for this clone: Its target is not known.

This clonotype originated in a girl aged 2-10 years with cystic fibrosis. V usage is TRBV19 and J usage is TRBJ2-2; TRBD1 agrees at 9 bases. Sequenced input: blood. The CDR3 nucleotides read TGTGCCAGTAAATCACAGGGGGCCAACACCGGGGAGCTGTTTTTT. Translating gives CASKSQGANTGELFF.